These T cell receptor beta chains were read from a single sample in a study of Ad26.COV2.S vaccination and SARS-CoV-2 variants. Sequenced by immunoSEQ multiplex PCR; TCRdb stores in-frame clones only, minus some. Here the sample spans some 190,000 clones, approximately 90% being singletons. The sequencing used peripheral blood, collected after recovery from COVID-19. All receptors come from a human donor who had recovered from COVID-19. CDR3s include the opening cysteine and the closing phenylalanine or tryptophan.

>TRBV15
CATSDKRGYADTQYF
>TRBV6-1
CASSEEEGLLETQYF
>TRBV12-5
CASGLGPDTRSTIYF
>TRBV2
CASSVGVREKLFF
>TRBV3-1/TRBV3-2
CASSPRTGMSYEQYF
>TRBV5-6
CASSGYEQYF
>TRBV2
CASTGERLSYEQYF
>TRBV29-1
CSVRWPQTDTQYF
>TRBV7-2
CASSPLGGQEKLFF
>TRBV27
CASSLLNGGQPQHF
>TRBV11-2
CASSPEGNYGYTF
>TRBV12-3/TRBV12-4
CASREGGDTQYF
>TRBV2
CASSRTSGRRYEQYF
>TRBV2
CASSSGPGQVYEQYF
>TRBV7-2
CASSPKLAGGLETQYF
>TRBV9
CASSPPGLAGGGEQFF
>TRBV14
CASSLQGAKNIQYF
>TRBV2
CASSPVAGGAGYTF
>TRBV28
CASSTASGTGPHIYGYTF
>TRBV18
CASSWSGTGNTEAFF
>TRBV15
CATSREMGQGVQPQHF
>TRBV3-1/TRBV3-2
CASSQDRVLGNTIYF
>TRBV10-3
CAISESAGTGPTQQYF
>TRBV9
CASSRGTDTGELFF
>TRBV5-1
CASSLAIGGTRNTEAFF
>TRBV23-1
CASSQSDRDHSRETQYF
>TRBV5-1
CASSLDWQANYGYTF
>TRBV3-1/TRBV3-2
CASSPTGSSYNSPLHF
>TRBV2
CASSDPEQGWETQYF
>TRBV10-3
CAISWEGNTGELFF
>TRBV10-3
CAISESKRGGVGELFF
>TRBV9
CASSVGRSETQYF
>TRBV27
CASSGTLFPLAKNIQYF
>TRBV7-9
CASSPARAANYGYTF
>TRBV5-1
CASSLDRGTGYTF
>TRBV29-1
CSVKRSGASNTEAFF
>TRBV9
CASSVTVGHDLSPLHF
>TRBV9
CASSYPGTPYGYTF
>TRBV6-6
CASSYPQGSNEQFF
>TRBV5-4
CASSLHPTGTDTQYF
>TRBV9
CASGPTDWGGASTIYF
>TRBV10-3
CAISSPQGGTSGGAIDEQFF
>TRBV2
CASRRGTEPNQPQHF
>TRBV12-3/TRBV12-4
CASGFRGRAGYF
>TRBV27
CASSSLGSYHNSPLHF
>TRBV6-5
CASSSREKGGTEAFF
>TRBV14
CASSQDPGRPKETQYF
>TRBV7-3
CASSIAGNEQFF
>TRBV7-9
CASSLASGLASLFF
>TRBV6-5
CATSTGSLSYEQYF
>TRBV18
CASSLQSISYEQYF
>TRBV4-1
CASSQDSFGGKLFF
>TRBV6-5
CASSYLQGNSEQYF
>TRBV6-5
CASSVYGLTDNEQFF